These T cell receptor beta chains were read from a single sample in a study of shared clonotypes between healthy human individuals. TCRdb keeps only in-frame clones here, not all; method: immunoSEQ multiplex PCR. The data show some 2.1 million clones, around 93% seen once. The specimen sequenced was naive CD8+ T cells from PBMCs. Receptors originate from a man aged 18 to 29 in good health. Some clones in this sample may be carry-over from other donors' samples. Both conserved end residues are part of each CDR3. D genes are given only for firm matches.

cdr3_nt: TGCGCCAGCAGCCTTAGCGGGAGGGCCGTCGAGCAGTACTTC
cdr3_aa: CASSLSGRAVEQYF
v_call: TRBV5-1
j_call: TRBJ2-7
d_call: TRBD2

cdr3_nt: TGTGCCGCATTAGGAGATGACTATGGCTACACCTTC
cdr3_aa: CAALGDDYGYTF
v_call: TRBV30
j_call: TRBJ1-2
d_call: NA

cdr3_nt: TGTGCCAGCAGCTTAACCGGGACTAGCCGGAGCCCCGATGAGCAGTTCTTC
cdr3_aa: CASSLTGTSRSPDEQFF
v_call: TRBV7-2
j_call: TRBJ2-1
d_call: TRBD2

cdr3_nt: TGCGCCAGCAGCCGGGGCCTGGGGATGTCCTACGAGCAGTACTTC
cdr3_aa: CASSRGLGMSYEQYF
v_call: TRBV4-3
j_call: TRBJ2-7
d_call: NA

cdr3_nt: TGTGCCAGCAGTCTCGCTGCAATCTCCTACGAGCAGTACTTC
cdr3_aa: CASSLAAISYEQYF
v_call: TRBV27
j_call: TRBJ2-7
d_call: NA

cdr3_nt: TGTGCCAGCAGTTTACGAGGGACAGGGCCTCAGTACTTC
cdr3_aa: CASSLRGTGPQYF
v_call: TRBV27
j_call: TRBJ2-4
d_call: TRBD1

cdr3_nt: TGCGCCAGCAGCTTGGGGGACAGGGGTACCGGGGAGCTGTTTTTT
cdr3_aa: CASSLGDRGTGELFF
v_call: TRBV5-1
j_call: TRBJ2-2
d_call: TRBD1

cdr3_nt: TGTGCCAGCAGTACACCCGTATACCGTAATGCGCAGTACTTC
cdr3_aa: CASSTPVYRNAQYF
v_call: TRBV25-1
j_call: TRBJ2-7
d_call: NA

cdr3_nt: TGTGCCAGCAGCGCCTCCGGGACTAGCGGGAGCAATGAGCAGTTCTTC
cdr3_aa: CASSASGTSGSNEQFF
v_call: TRBV9
j_call: TRBJ2-1
d_call: TRBD2

cdr3_nt: TGTGCCAGCAGCTTATCCCTGCGCGAGCAGTACTTC
cdr3_aa: CASSLSLREQYF
v_call: TRBV7-9
j_call: TRBJ2-7
d_call: NA

cdr3_nt: TGTGCCAGCAGCTTCTTCGGGCCTTCCTACGAGCAGTACTTC
cdr3_aa: CASSFFGPSYEQYF
v_call: TRBV7-9
j_call: TRBJ2-7
d_call: NA

cdr3_nt: TGTGCCAGCAGCTTATCAGGGGGCTCCTACAATGAGCAGTTCTTC
cdr3_aa: CASSLSGGSYNEQFF
v_call: TRBV7-9
j_call: TRBJ2-1
d_call: TRBD1